Shown below are 30 T cell receptor beta chains from a single sample sequenced in a study of cytomegalovirus exposure and HLA in healthy donors. Using immunoSEQ multiplex PCR, the repertoire was profiled, and TCRdb retains in-frame clones only, with some absent. This sample carries approximately 150,000 clones, roughly nine tenths of them seen once, and the ten largest clones take about 3%. The material sequenced was PBMCs. The receptor set was obtained from a young woman in good health and CMV-seropositive.

The chain is built from TRBV7-3 and TRBJ2-7, with D possibly matching TRBD2 (6 bases). CDR1 is SGHTA, CDR2 FQGTGA, per germline. Deletions cut 2 bases from V and 1 base from J, with 12 bases between. This CDR3 contains 15 residues. This CDR3 is CASSLSSGGSYEQYF. CDR3 coding DNA: TGTGCCAGCAGCTTATCTAGTGGGGGGTCCTACGAGCAGTACTTC.

The V gene is TRBV5-1, the J gene TRBJ2-5; D unclear. CDR1 SGHRS and CDR2 YFSETQ come from the germline V gene. The ends were cut back, 4 bases at V and 2 bases at J, with 15 bases in the middle. The CDR3 contains 15 residues. This CDR3 is CASSPFAILQETQYF. The CDR3 DNA is TGCGCCAGCAGCCCTTTCGCGATTCTGCAAGAGACCCAGTACTTC.

The chain links TRBV7-5 to TRBJ1-1; the D call TRBD1 from the table was never checked on the DNA. TRBV7-5 corresponds to a pseudogene. The CDR3 has 18 residues. The CDR3 reads CVRSVPDRDRANGTEAFF. DNA of the CDR3: TGTGTCAGAAGCGTACCCGACAGGGATAGGGCAAATGGGACTGAAGCTTTCTTT.

The chain carries TRBV7-6 and TRBJ2-5; 9 bases line up with TRBD1. The J segment lost 4 bases and the V segment lost 0 bases, leaving 9 bases of the junction unmatched. Germline CDR1 reads SGHVS; CDR2 reads FNYEAQ. The CDR3 is 17 residues long. The CDR3 loop is CASSLARGQGGRETQYF. The CDR3 region has the DNA TGTGCCAGCAGCTTAGCCAGGGGACAGGGAGGACGAGAGACCCAGTACTTC.

The chain employs TRBV28 and TRBJ1-5; D is ambiguous. Per the germline V gene, CDR1 is MDHEN and CDR2 is SYDVKM. The germline V and J ends were trimmed by 5 bases and 11 bases, with 10 bases remaining between them. CDR3 length equals 11 residues. The CDR3 loop reads CASSARAAQHF. DNA of the CDR3: TGTGCCAGCAGTGCCCGAGCCGCCCAGCATTTT.

The V call is TRBV11-1, the J call TRBJ1-1; D not certain. V was pared by 2 bases and J by 0 bases, with 10 bases between. The CDR3 extends over 15 amino acids. The germline gives CDR1 SGHAT, CDR2 FQDESV (reference sequence). The CDR3 sequence is CASSLYPGVNTEAFF. The CDR3 nucleotides are TGTGCCAGCAGCTTATACCCCGGAGTGAACACTGAAGCTTTCTTT.

The chain carries TRBV6-5 and TRBJ2-1; 9 positions agree with TRBD2. Trimming at V came to 0 bases and at J to 2 bases, leaving 2 bases not matched to a gene. This CDR3 region has 16 residues. Germline assignment: CDR1 MNHEY and CDR2 SVGAGI. CDR3 DNA: TGTGCCAGCAGTTACTCCGGCGGGGGGGCCTACAATGAGCAGTTCTTC. It codes for CASSYSGGGAYNEQFF.

The rearrangement links TRBV5-1 to TRBJ1-1; tentatively, D is TRBD1 (6 bases). CDR3 length equals 14 residues. V lost 4 bases and J 8 bases, leaving 18 bases between the germline ends. CDR1 SGHRS and CDR2 YFSETQ come from the germline V gene. The CDR3 bases are TGCGCCAGCAGCCCGGGCGGTCAGGGGAAAGAAGCTTTCTTT. This codes for CASSPGGQGKEAFF. The full variable domain, in which reference TRBV5-1 and TRBJ1-1 provide the parts outside the CDR3, is KAGVTQTPRYLIKTRGQQVTLSCSPISGHRSVSWYQQTPGQGLQFLFEYFSETQRNKGNFPGRFSGRQFSNSRSEMNVSTLELGDSALYLCASSPGGQGKEAFFGQGTRLTVV.

V gene TRBV11-2 combines with J gene TRBJ1-6; possible D gene TRBD1, 6 bases. The CDR3 loop spans 14 amino acids. CDR1 is SGHAT and CDR2 is FQNNGV in the germline V gene. Trimming stripped 3 bases from V and 6 bases from J, with 9 bases between. DNA of the CDR3: TGTGCCAGCAGCTTGGGGGCCCGTAATTCACCCCTCCACTTT. It is translated as CASSLGARNSPLHF.

V is TRBV10-3 and J is TRBJ2-1; 8 bases are shared with TRBD1. V lost 7 bases to trimming and J lost 10 bases; unmatched junction nucleotides: 9. The CDR3 runs 13 residues. CDR1 and CDR2 (germline): ENHRY, SYGVKD. The CDR3 is CAITTHSGGEQFF. The CDR3 DNA sequence: TGTGCCATCACTACCCATTCAGGGGGCGAGCAGTTCTTC.

The chain carries TRBV7-2 and TRBJ2-1; 13 bases match TRBD2. The germline V gene has CDR1 SGHTA and CDR2 FQGNSA. The CDR3 covers 16 residues. The junction had 4 bases not matched to a gene; V was cut back by 2 bases and J by 6 bases. For the CDR3, the DNA is TGTGCCAGCAGCTTACAAACTAGCGGGGGGGCCAATGAGCAGTTCTTC. Protein product: CASSLQTSGGANEQFF.

This clone was picked up one time. The gene calls are TRBV6-5 and TRBJ2-6; tentatively, D is TRBD2 (7 bases). The germline V gene has CDR1 MNHEY and CDR2 SVGAGI. This CDR3 is 15 amino acids long. V lost 4 bases, J lost 2 bases, and 9 bases lay in between. This CDR3 is CASSFGGPGANVLTF. CDR3 sequence (DNA): TGTGCCAGCAGTTTCGGGGGGCCTGGGGCCAACGTCCTGACTTTC.

This chain uses TRBV7-2 with TRBJ1-5; 8 bases align to TRBD1. The CDR3 has 15 residues. Trimming removed 5 bases from V and 2 bases from J; junction bases left unmatched: 5. Germline V gives CDR1 SGHTA, CDR2 FQGNSA. The DNA of the CDR3 is TGTGCCAGCAGCAGAGCAGGGGGCGGCAATCAGCCCCAGCATTTT. This encodes CASSRAGGGNQPQHF.

This chain uses TRBV6-1 with TRBJ1-1; D perhaps matches TRBD1 (6 bases). Trimming took 1 base from V and 1 from J, leaving 10 bases between them. The length of the CDR3 is 15 residues. Looked up from germline, CDR1 is MNHNS and CDR2 is SASEGT. The CDR3 nucleotides are TGTGCCAGCAGTGAAGAGGGGGGGTGGAACACTGAAGCTTTCTTT. Its protein product is CASSEEGGWNTEAFF.

The V gene is TRBV4-1, the J gene TRBJ2-2, with no clear D. Germline-derived CDR1 and CDR2 are MGHRA and YSYEKL. Trimming left V 4 bases short and J 0 bases short, with 12 bases between. This CDR3 region has 16 residues. CDR3 nucleotides: TGCGCCAGCAGCCCCAACATTTTTGCGAACACCGGGGAGCTGTTTTTT. It encodes CASSPNIFANTGELFF.

The rearrangement joins TRBV9 to TRBJ1-1; 7 positions match TRBD1. This CDR3 region has 13 residues. V was pared by 2 bases and J by 10 bases, with 8 bases of the junction left unmatched. The germline V gene encodes CDR1 SGDLS and CDR2 YYNGEE. The CDR3 DNA follows: TGTGCCAGCAGCGTGGGGACAGCCCAGGGAGCTTTCTTT. Translating it yields CASSVGTAQGAFF. Drawing the rest from reference TRBV9 and TRBJ1-1, the complete variable domain is DSGVTQTPKHLITATGQRVTLRCSPRSGDLSVYWYQQSLDQGLQFLIQYYNGEERAKGNILERFSAQQFPDLHSELNLSSLELGDSALYFCASSVGTAQGAFFGQGTRLTVV.

This clone was seen just once. V usage is TRBV7-2 and J usage is TRBJ2-3; D gene ambiguous. Germline-derived CDR1 and CDR2 are SGHTA and FQGNSA. The CDR3 is made up of 12 amino acids. The V gene lost 1 base and the J gene lost 7 bases, with 6 bases spanning the gap. The CDR3 reads CASSLGQNTQYF. For the CDR3, the DNA is TGTGCCAGCAGCTTAGGACAAAATACGCAGTATTTT.

This rearrangement joins TRBV27 to TRBJ1-2, with D possibly matching TRBD1 (5 bases). Germline CDR1 reads MNHEY; CDR2 reads SMNVEV (reference sequence). The CDR3 is 13 amino acids. Trimming removed 2 bases from V and 8 bases from J, with 12 bases in between. The CDR3 sequence: CASSLGGGDGYTF. As DNA, the CDR3 is TGTGCCAGCAGTTTAGGGGGAGGTGACGGCTACACCTTC.

V and J are TRBV6-1 and TRBJ2-3; 8 bases match TRBD2. This CDR3 spans 17 amino acids. Germline CDR1 MNHNS, CDR2 SASEGT. V shed 1 base and J 2 bases; nucleotides not matched to a gene: 8. The CDR3 sequence: CASSEGIAGPTTDTQYF. The CDR3 DNA is TGTGCCAGCAGTGAAGGGATAGCGGGACCTACCACAGATACGCAGTATTTT.

V and J are TRBV27 and TRBJ2-7; weak D call: TRBD1 (5 bases). The germline V gene has CDR1 MNHEY and CDR2 SMNVEV (reference sequence). Trimming left V 5 bases short and J 7 bases short, with 18 bases between. The length of the CDR3 is 14 residues. In DNA form, the CDR3 reads TGTGCCAGCAGTCCCAATCCCAACCCAGGGGAGCAGTACTTC. This encodes CASSPNPNPGEQYF.

This clone has a handful of counts. The rearrangement uses TRBV18 and TRBJ1-2; 7 bases are a match to TRBD1. The germline V gene has CDR1 KGHSH and CDR2 LQKENI. CDR3 length: 13 residues. With V trimmed by 2 bases and J by 3 bases, 0 bases remained unmatched. The CDR3 reads CASSPDRDYGYTF. The CDR3 DNA reads TGTGCCAGCTCACCAGACAGGGACTATGGCTACACCTTC.

V is TRBV6-5 and J is TRBJ2-7; possible D gene TRBD1, 6 bases. Trimming removed 0 bases from V and 7 bases from J, with 16 bases in between. CDR3 length: 15 amino acids. Germline V lookup: CDR1 MNHEY, CDR2 SVGAGI. The CDR3 DNA reads TGTGCCAGCAGTTACTCCGGACAGCTTCGAGGTGAGCAGTACTTC. It translates to CASSYSGQLRGEQYF.

This clone was found once. The CDR3 spells CASSASGGTEAFF. The CDR3 nucleotides are TGTGCCAGCAGTGCTTCAGGGGGCACTGAAGCTTTCTTT. The chain has TRBV6-1 and TRBJ1-1; 7 positions agree with TRBD1. V lost 4 bases, J lost 4 bases, and 3 bases stayed unmatched. CDR3 length: 13 amino acids. Germline values: CDR1 MNHNS, CDR2 SASEGT.

V usage is TRBV4-3 and J usage is TRBJ2-1; perhaps TRBD2 as D (6 bases). V lost 4 bases, J lost 4 bases, and 14 bases lay in between. The CDR3 totals 15 residues. Germline CDR1 and CDR2: LGHNA and YSLEER. The CDR3 DNA follows: TGCGCCAGCAGCCTCCGGGACGCGGGATACAATGAGCAGTTCTTC. Translation: CASSLRDAGYNEQFF.

This chain links TRBV7-2 with TRBJ2-1; 8 bases line up with TRBD1. J lost 9 bases, V lost 3 bases, and 4 bases had no gene match. Germline V gene sequence: CDR1 SGHTA, CDR2 FQGNSA. This CDR3 is 13 amino acids long. CDR3 loop: CASSFRGQGEQFF. CDR3 nucleotides: TGTGCCAGCAGCTTCAGGGGGCAGGGTGAGCAGTTCTTC. Using reference TRBV7-2 and TRBJ2-1 for the parts outside the CDR3, the full variable domain is GAGVSQSPSNKVTEKGKDVELRCDPISGHTALYWYRQSLGQGLEFLIYFQGNSAPDKSGLPSDRFSAERTGGSVSTLTIQRTQQEDSAVYLCASSFRGQGEQFFGPGTRLTVL.

The chain has TRBV7-8 and TRBJ2-7; 7 bases align to TRBD1. There are 17 residues in the CDR3. The germline CDR1 and CDR2 sequences are SGHVS and FQNEAQ. The J segment lost 2 bases and the V segment lost 1 base, leaving 11 bases of the junction unmatched. CDR3 nucleotides: TGTGCCAGCAGCTTAGTGGGGGTTTCGCAGGGGGCCTACGAGCAGTACTTC. Protein product: CASSLVGVSQGAYEQYF.

The chain joins TRBV30 to TRBJ1-2; 8 bases agree with TRBD1. V was pared by 2 bases and J by 8 bases, with 7 bases of the junction left unmatched. There are 13 residues in the CDR3. Per the germline V gene, CDR1 is GTSNPN and CDR2 is SVGIG (reference sequence). The CDR3 here is CAWSPTGDGGYTF. In nucleotides, the CDR3 is TGTGCCTGGAGTCCGACAGGGGATGGCGGCTACACCTTC.

This clone was observed a few times. The genes are TRBV2 and TRBJ1-2, with TRBD1 matching over 8 bases. V shed 7 bases, J shed 7 bases, and the junction held 8 bases outside the gene matches. This CDR3 region has 13 residues. Germline V CDR1 and CDR2: SNHLY, FYNNEI. The CDR3, as DNA: TGTGCCAGCACCTTGGACAGGGATGCTGGCTACACCTTC. Translating gives CASTLDRDAGYTF.

V usage is TRBV28 and J usage is TRBJ2-7, with TRBD2 as a possible D gene (6 bases). The CDR3 runs to 14 residues. Trimming cost V 8 bases and J 4 bases, with 18 bases left between them. Germline V gives CDR1 MDHEN, CDR2 SYDVKM. The chain's CDR3 is CASLSPQRVYEQYF. In DNA form, the CDR3 reads TGTGCCAGCCTGTCCCCCCAGCGGGTATACGAGCAGTACTTC.

The chain has TRBV9 and TRBJ2-3; 7 bases agree with TRBD2. The CDR3 runs to 17 residues. Germline-derived CDR1 and CDR2 are SGDLS and YYNGEE. V shed 3 bases, J shed 0 bases, and the junction held 10 bases outside the gene matches. The CDR3 DNA reads TGTGCCAGCAGCGCCCGCCCAGGGCGGGAGAGCACAGATACGCAGTATTTT. This sequence encodes CASSARPGRESTDTQYF.